This T cell receptor (beta chain) was captured in a study of breast tumors, draining lymph nodes, adjacent tissues. TCRdb passed the multiplex PCR reads through MiXCR, listing each CDR3 protein once. This table has about 230,000 distinct CDR3 sequences, approximately 30% appearing once. This clonotype has ten or more counts. Samples came from axillary lymph nodes draining the breast cancer. The CDR3 is 15 amino acids. The V end was cut by 2 bases, the J end by 7 bases, with 14 bases between. Germline CDR1 SGHTA, CDR2 FQGTGA. The chain is built from TRBV7-3 and TRBJ2-2; D is uncertain. The sequencing input was axillary lymph node tissue. The receptor's source is a female donor with breast cancer. Some clones in this sample may be carry-over from other donors' samples. The CDR3 loop reads CASSLSLLPGGELFF. The DNA of the CDR3 is TGTGCCAGCAGCTTATCGCTTCTTCCCGGCGGGGAGCTGTTTTTT.